Listed below are T cell receptor beta chains from one sample, sequenced in a study of regulatory T cells in long-lasting Graves disease. TCRdb analysed the multiplex PCR reads with MiXCR anew, one entry per CDR3 protein. The sample comprises 500,000 or so distinct CDR3 sequences, around 15% of which are singletons, and over 9% rests with the top ten. These data were also filed under a second study, of T cells in Graves' hyperthyroidism and ophthalmopathy.

The source material was peripheral blood mononuclear cells (PBMCs), sampled at new diagnosis, from a patient treated with antithyroid drugs. The receptors shown here come from a man in his forties with Graves disease. CDR3s include the opening cysteine and the closing phenylalanine or tryptophan. D genes are given only for firm matches. Some rows mark clone size as missing; the rest say once, few, many or name a class of expanded clone.

v_gene	abundance	d_gene	j_gene	CDR3aa	CDR3nt
TRBV18	NA	NA	TRBJ2-5	CASSPIFTGEETQYF	TGTGCCAGCTCACCAATTTTTACAGGAGAAGAGACCCAGTACTTC
TRBV2	many	NA	TRBJ2-1	CASGGTASYNEQFF	TGTGCCAGCGGCGGGACGGCGTCCTACAATGAGCAGTTCTTC
TRBV13	few	NA	TRBJ2-2	CASGPVNGGVENTGELFF	TGTGCCAGCGGGCCGGTTAATGGGGGAGTGGAGAACACCGGGGAGCTGTTTTTT
TRBV5-1	few	NA	TRBJ2-7	CASSLTLGEGYEQYF	TGCGCCAGCAGCTTGACCCTGGGAGAGGGCTACGAGCAGTACTTC
TRBV7-2	few	NA	TRBJ1-1	CASRRSRDKNTEAFF	TGTGCCAGCAGAAGAAGCCGGGACAAGAACACTGAAGCTTTCTTT
TRBV5-1	few	NA	TRBJ2-1	CASTYDIGTPFF	TGCGCCAGCACCTATGATATAGGGACTCCGTTCTTC
TRBV12-3/TRBV12-4	many	NA	TRBJ1-1	CASSARTGNTEAFF	TGTGCCAGCAGTGCACGGACGGGGAACACTGAAGCTTTCTTT
TRBV2	many	TRBD1	TRBJ2-1	CASRTGSSYNEQFF	TGTGCCAGCAGGACAGGGTCCTCCTACAATGAGCAGTTCTTC
TRBV11-3	many	NA	TRBJ2-7	CASRPARAGREQYF	TGTGCCAGCAGGCCAGCCAGGGCAGGAAGGGAGCAGTACTTC
TRBV5-1	NA	NA	TRBJ2-7	CASSLGTRIGEQYF	TGCGCCAGCAGCTTGGGCACCAGGATTGGGGAGCAGTACTTC
TRBV5-4	NA	TRBD2	TRBJ2-3	CASSLPGGGGPSAQYF	TGTGCCAGCAGCTTGCCGGGGGGTGGGGGTCCCTCCGCGCAGTATTTT
TRBV11-2	many	NA	TRBJ1-6	CASSLGPLGSSPLHF	TGTGCCAGCAGCTTAGGGCCCCTCGGAAGTTCACCCCTCCACTTT
TRBV12-3/TRBV12-4	many	TRBD1	TRBJ1-2	CASSGSGTAIYGYTF	TGTGCCAGCAGTGGCTCCGGGACAGCGATTTATGGCTACACCTTC
TRBV28	many	NA	TRBJ2-3	CASRQQGTDTQYF	TGTGCCAGCAGACAACAGGGAACAGATACGCAGTATTTT
TRBV5-1	few	NA	TRBJ2-5	CASSKNRRRETQYF	TGCGCCAGCAGTAAGAACAGGAGGCGAGAGACCCAGTACTTC
TRBV27	many	TRBD2	TRBJ2-5	CASSLKTSGRAAETQYF	TGTGCCAGCAGTTTAAAAACTAGCGGGAGGGCCGCAGAGACCCAGTACTTC
TRBV6-1	NA	NA	TRBJ1-2	CASSQRVRLGIGYTF	TGTGCCAGCAGTCAGCGGGTTAGACTCGGAATAGGCTACACCTTC
TRBV12-5	NA	TRBD2	TRBJ2-3	CASGAGDFTTDTQYF	TGTGCTAGTGGAGCGGGAGATTTTACTACGGATACGCAGTATTTT
TRBV5-6	NA	NA	TRBJ2-3	CASSFFRHGADTQYF	TGTGCCAGCAGCTTTTTCCGTCACGGCGCAGATACGCAGTATTTT
TRBV10-2	NA	NA	TRBJ2-7	CASSEKPFSYEQYF	TGCGCCAGCAGTGAGAAACCATTCTCCTACGAGCAGTACTTC
TRBV4-2	NA	NA	TRBJ2-7	CASSQARNNEQYF	TGTGCCAGCAGCCAAGCGCGGAACAATGAGCAGTACTTC
TRBV27	NA	NA	TRBJ2-2	CASSSRTVTGELFF	TGTGCCAGCAGTTCCAGGACTGTTACCGGGGAGCTGTTTTTT
TRBV12-3/TRBV12-4	few	TRBD2	TRBJ2-7	CAGSPPGLAGRYEQYF	TGTGCCGGCAGTCCACCGGGACTAGCGGGGCGTTACGAGCAGTACTTC
TRBV2	NA	NA	TRBJ1-1	CASSESGAEAFF	TGTGCCAGCAGTGAGTCGGGTGCTGAAGCTTTCTTT
TRBV19	NA	TRBD1	TRBJ1-2	CATLSGGLWNYGYTF	TGTGCCACCCTATCAGGGGGGTTGTGGAACTATGGCTACACCTTC
TRBV6-5	many	NA	TRBJ2-7	CASSYSVWDVSYEQYF	TGTGCCAGCAGTTATAGCGTTTGGGACGTTTCCTACGAGCAGTACTTC
TRBV5-1	many	TRBD1	TRBJ2-1	CASSLKRTGDEQFF	TGCGCCAGCAGCTTGAAAAGGACAGGGGATGAGCAGTTCTTC
TRBV11-1	many	TRBD2	TRBJ2-7	CASSRSSGRALEQYF	TGTGCCAGCAGCCGTTCTAGCGGGAGAGCGCTCGAGCAGTACTTC
TRBV12-3/TRBV12-4	many	NA	TRBJ1-1	CASSPDPPIEAFF	TGTGCCAGCAGCCCTGACCCCCCGATTGAAGCTTTCTTT
TRBV20-1	many	NA	TRBJ2-3	CSAKGGDTQYF	TGCAGTGCCAAGGGGGGAGATACGCAGTATTTT
TRBV3-1	NA	TRBD1	TRBJ2-2	CASSDYRGPNTGELFF	TGTGCCAGCAGCGATTACAGGGGGCCAAACACCGGGGAGCTGTTTTTT
TRBV27	many	TRBD2	TRBJ2-7	CASSLTSGSNEQYF	TGTGCCAGCAGTTTGACTAGCGGGAGTAACGAGCAGTACTTC
TRBV6-2/TRBV6-3	few	NA	TRBJ2-7	CASSLGPIYEQYF	TGTGCCAGCAGTTTGGGACCGATCTACGAGCAGTACTTC
TRBV2	many	TRBD2	TRBJ2-3	CASSSRTSGSDTQYF	TGTGCCAGCAGTTCCAGGACTAGCGGGAGCGATACGCAGTATTTT
TRBV2	NA	TRBD2	TRBJ2-3	CASREGTSGGPRVKYF	TGTGCCAGCAGAGAAGGGACTAGCGGGGGGCCCCGTGTGAAGTATTTT
TRBV2	many	NA	TRBJ2-1	CAKTRGPYNEQFF	TGTGCCAAGACTAGGGGACCCTACAATGAGCAGTTCTTC
TRBV10-1	many	TRBD2	TRBJ2-7	CASSENAGGPFEQYF	TGCGCCAGCAGTGAGAATGCGGGAGGGCCGTTCGAGCAGTACTTC
TRBV2	many	NA	TRBJ2-1	CASSEARSGGEQFF	TGTGCCAGCAGTGAAGCGAGAAGTGGGGGTGAGCAGTTCTTC
TRBV27	many	TRBD2	TRBJ2-7	CASRASGSSYEQYF	TGTGCCAGCCGGGCTAGCGGTAGCTCCTACGAGCAGTACTTC
TRBV7-2	NA	NA	TRBJ2-7	CASSIPEGEQYF	TGTGCCAGCAGCATTCCGGAGGGCGAGCAGTACTTC
TRBV20-1	once	TRBD1	TRBJ2-5	CSAQPGTGDETQYF	TGCAGTGCTCAACCCGGGACAGGGGACGAGACCCAGTACTTC
TRBV28	many	NA	TRBJ2-7	CASSFRRRNSYEQYF	TGTGCCAGCAGTTTTAGGCGCAGGAATTCCTACGAGCAGTACTTC
TRBV6-1	NA	NA	TRBJ1-1	CASSAQVNTEAFF	TGTGCCAGCAGTGCCCAGGTGAACACTGAAGCTTTCTTT
TRBV20-1	few	NA	TRBJ2-5	CSAHRDRQETQYF	TGCAGTGCTCACCGGGACCGCCAAGAGACCCAGTACTTC
TRBV20-1	few	NA	TRBJ2-1	CSASLSYNEQFF	TGCAGTGCCAGTCTCTCCTACAATGAGCAGTTCTTC
TRBV20-1	many	TRBD1	TRBJ1-4	CSATPTGTYEKLFF	TGCAGTGCTACACCGACAGGGACGTATGAAAAACTGTTTTTT
TRBV11-2	many	TRBD2	TRBJ2-1	CASSLNPSGNEQFF	TGTGCCAGCAGCTTAAATCCTAGCGGCAATGAGCAGTTCTTC
TRBV2	few	NA	TRBJ1-3	CASLGNTIYF	TGTGCCAGCCTTGGAAACACCATATATTTT
TRBV11-2	many	NA	TRBJ2-7	CASRGQTNEQYF	TGTGCCAGTAGAGGACAGACGAACGAGCAGTACTTC
TRBV12-3/TRBV12-4	NA	TRBD2	TRBJ2-2	CASNSAGTSGSWTGELFF	TGTGCCAGCAATTCCGCCGGGACTAGCGGGAGTTGGACCGGGGAGCTGTTTTTT
TRBV4-3	NA	TRBD1	TRBJ1-3	CASSQERDRADSGNTIYF	TGCGCCAGCAGCCAAGAGAGGGACAGGGCCGACTCTGGAAACACCATATATTTT
TRBV2	many	NA	TRBJ2-7	CASTPRGTYEQYF	TGTGCCAGCACCCCGAGGGGGACGTACGAGCAGTACTTC
TRBV7-9	few	NA	TRBJ1-1	CASSSQYRAFF	TGTGCCAGCAGCTCCCAGTATCGAGCTTTCTTT